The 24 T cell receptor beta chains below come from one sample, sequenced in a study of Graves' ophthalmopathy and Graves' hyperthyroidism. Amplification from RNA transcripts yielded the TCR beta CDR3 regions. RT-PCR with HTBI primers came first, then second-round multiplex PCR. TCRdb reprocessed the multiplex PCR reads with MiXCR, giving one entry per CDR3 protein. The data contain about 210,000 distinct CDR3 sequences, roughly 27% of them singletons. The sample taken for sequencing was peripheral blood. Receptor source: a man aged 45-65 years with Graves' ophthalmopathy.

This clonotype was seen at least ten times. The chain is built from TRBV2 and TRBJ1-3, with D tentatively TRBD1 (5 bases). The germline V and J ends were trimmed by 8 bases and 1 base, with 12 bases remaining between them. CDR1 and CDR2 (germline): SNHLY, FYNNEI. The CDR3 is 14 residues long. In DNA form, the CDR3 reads TGTGCCAGCGCCAAGGGGAGTTCTGGAAACACCATATATTTT. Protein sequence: CASAKGSSGNTIYF.

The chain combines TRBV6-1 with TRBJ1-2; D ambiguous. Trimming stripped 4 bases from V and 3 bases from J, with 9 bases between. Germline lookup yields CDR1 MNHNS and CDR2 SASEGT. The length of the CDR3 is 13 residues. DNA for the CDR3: TGTGCCAGCAGTGTCAGGACGGACTATGGCTACACCTTC. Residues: CASSVRTDYGYTF.

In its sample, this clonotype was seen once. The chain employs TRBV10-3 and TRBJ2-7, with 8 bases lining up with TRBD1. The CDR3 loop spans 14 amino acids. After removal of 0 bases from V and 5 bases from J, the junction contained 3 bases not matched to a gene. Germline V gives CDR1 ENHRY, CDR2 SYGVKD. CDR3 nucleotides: TGTGCCATCAGTGAGTCGCAGGACAGGGACGAGCAGTACTTC. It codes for CAISESQDRDEQYF.

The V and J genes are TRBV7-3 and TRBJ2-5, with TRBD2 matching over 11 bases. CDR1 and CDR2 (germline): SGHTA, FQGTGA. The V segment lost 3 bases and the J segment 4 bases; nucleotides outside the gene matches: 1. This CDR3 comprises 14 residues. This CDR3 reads CASSFLAGGETQYF. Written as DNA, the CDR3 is TGTGCCAGCAGCTTTCTAGCGGGAGGAGAGACCCAGTACTTC. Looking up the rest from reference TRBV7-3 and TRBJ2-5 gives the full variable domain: GAGVSQTPSNKVTEKGKYVELRCDPISGHTALYWYRQSLGQGPEFLIYFQGTGAADDSGLPNDRFFAVRPEGSVSTLKIQRTERGDSAVYLCASSFLAGGETQYFGPGTRLLVL.

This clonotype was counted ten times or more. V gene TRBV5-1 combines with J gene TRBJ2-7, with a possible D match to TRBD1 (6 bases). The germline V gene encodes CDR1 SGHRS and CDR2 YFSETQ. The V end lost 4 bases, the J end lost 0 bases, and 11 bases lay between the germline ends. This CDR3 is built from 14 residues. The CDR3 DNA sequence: TGCGCCAGCAGCCTATACAGGGTCTCCTACGAGCAGTACTTC. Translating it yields CASSLYRVSYEQYF.

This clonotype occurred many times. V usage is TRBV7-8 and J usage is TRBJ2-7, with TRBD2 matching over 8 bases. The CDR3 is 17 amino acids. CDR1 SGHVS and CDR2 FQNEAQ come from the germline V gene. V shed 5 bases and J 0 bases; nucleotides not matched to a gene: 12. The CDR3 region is CASSLSRLASSSYEQYF. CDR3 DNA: TGTGCCAGCAGCCTTTCTAGACTAGCGTCAAGCTCCTACGAGCAGTACTTC.

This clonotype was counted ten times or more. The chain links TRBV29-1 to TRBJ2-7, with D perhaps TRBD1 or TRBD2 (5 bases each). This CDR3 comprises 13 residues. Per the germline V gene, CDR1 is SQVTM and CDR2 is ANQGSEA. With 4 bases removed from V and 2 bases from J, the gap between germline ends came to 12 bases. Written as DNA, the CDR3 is TGCAGCGTTGGGGGACGGGAAGCCTACGAGCAGTACTTC. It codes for CSVGGREAYEQYF.

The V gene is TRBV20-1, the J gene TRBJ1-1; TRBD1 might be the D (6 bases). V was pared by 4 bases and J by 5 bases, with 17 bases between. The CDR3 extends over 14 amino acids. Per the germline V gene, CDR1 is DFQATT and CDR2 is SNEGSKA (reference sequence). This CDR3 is CSAIPWGLGTEAFF. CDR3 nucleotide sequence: TGCAGTGCTATCCCCTGGGGGCTCGGGACTGAAGCTTTCTTT.

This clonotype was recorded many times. CDR3 bases: TGTGCCAGCAGCTCCTTTCGGGAGCAGTACACCGGGGAGCTGTTTTTT. Protein sequence: CASSSFREQYTGELFF. The V and J genes are TRBV13 and TRBJ2-2, with D possibly TRBD2 on 6 matching bases. V gave up 4 bases and J gave up 3 bases, with 15 bases separating them. Germline V gene lookup returns CDR1 PRHDT and CDR2 FYEKMQ (reference sequence). The CDR3 loop spans 16 amino acids.

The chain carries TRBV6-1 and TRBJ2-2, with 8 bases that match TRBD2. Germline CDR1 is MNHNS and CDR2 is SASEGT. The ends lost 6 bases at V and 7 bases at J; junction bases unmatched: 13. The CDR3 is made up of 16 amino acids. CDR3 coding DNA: TGTGCCAGCAGCCCCTCAGCGGGAGAGGGTGACGGGGAGCTGTTTTTT. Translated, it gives CASSPSAGEGDGELFF.

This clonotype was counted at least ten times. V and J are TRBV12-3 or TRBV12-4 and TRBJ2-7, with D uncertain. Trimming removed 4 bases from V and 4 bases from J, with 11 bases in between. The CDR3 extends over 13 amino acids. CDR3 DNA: TGTGCCAGCAGTTGGGCAGATGGGTACGAGCAGTACTTC. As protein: CASSWADGYEQYF.

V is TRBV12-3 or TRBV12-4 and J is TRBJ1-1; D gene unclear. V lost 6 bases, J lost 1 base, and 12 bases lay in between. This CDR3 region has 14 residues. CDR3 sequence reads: CASSSTDKNTEAFF. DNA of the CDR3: TGTGCCAGCAGCTCAACCGACAAGAACACTGAAGCTTTCTTT.

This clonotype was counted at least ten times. The CDR3 coding sequence is TGTGCCAGCCAATTACGAGGTTCCGGGGAGCTGTTTTTT. Translated, it gives CASQLRGSGELFF. The chain combines TRBV3-1 with TRBJ2-2; D is unclear. From germline, CDR1 is LGHDT and CDR2 YNNKEL (reference sequence). Deletions cut 8 bases from V and 6 bases from J, with 13 bases between. CDR3 length: 13 residues.

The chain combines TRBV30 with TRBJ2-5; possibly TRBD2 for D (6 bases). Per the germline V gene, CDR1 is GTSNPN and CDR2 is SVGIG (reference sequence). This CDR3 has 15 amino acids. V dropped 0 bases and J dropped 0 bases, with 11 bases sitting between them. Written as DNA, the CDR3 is TGTGCCTGGAGTGTACTAGCTGGGTACCAAGAGACCCAGTACTTC. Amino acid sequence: CAWSVLAGYQETQYF. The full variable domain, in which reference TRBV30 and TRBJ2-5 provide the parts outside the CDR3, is SQTIHQWPATLVQPVGSPLSLECTVEGTSNPNLYWYRQAAGRGLQLLFYSVGIGQISSEVPQNLSASRPQDRQFILSSKKLLLSDSGFYLCAWSVLAGYQETQYFGPGTRLLVL.

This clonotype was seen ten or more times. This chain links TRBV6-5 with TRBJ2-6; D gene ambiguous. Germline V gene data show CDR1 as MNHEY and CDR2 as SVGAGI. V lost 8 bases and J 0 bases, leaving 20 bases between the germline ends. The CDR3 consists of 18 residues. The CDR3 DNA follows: TGTGCCAGCTCCTTCGGTAGTCCGGTGACCTCTGGGGCCAACGTCCTGACTTTC. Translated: CASSFGSPVTSGANVLTF.

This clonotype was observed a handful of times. The CDR3 here is CASSLGAGVGETQYF. The DNA for the CDR3 is TGTGCCAGCAGCTTAGGGGCGGGAGTCGGGGAGACCCAGTACTTC. The genes are TRBV7-2 and TRBJ2-5; 7 bases fit TRBD2. J was trimmed by 5 bases and V by 1 base; bases with no gene match: 7. The CDR3 runs to 15 residues. Germline V gives CDR1 SGHTA, CDR2 FQGNSA.

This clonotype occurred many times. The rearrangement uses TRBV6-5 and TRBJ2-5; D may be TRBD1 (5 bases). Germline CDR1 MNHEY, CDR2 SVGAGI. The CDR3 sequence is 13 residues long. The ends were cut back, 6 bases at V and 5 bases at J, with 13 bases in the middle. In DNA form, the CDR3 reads TGTGCCAGCAGAGGGGTCCTCAGGGAGACCCAGTACTTC. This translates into CASRGVLRETQYF.

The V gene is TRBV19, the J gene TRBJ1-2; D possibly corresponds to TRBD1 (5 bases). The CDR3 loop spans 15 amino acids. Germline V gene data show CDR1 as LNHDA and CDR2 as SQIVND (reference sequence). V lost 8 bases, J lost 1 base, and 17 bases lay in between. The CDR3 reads CASQTTDMLNYGYTF. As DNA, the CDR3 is TGTGCCAGTCAGACTACGGACATGCTTAACTATGGCTACACCTTC. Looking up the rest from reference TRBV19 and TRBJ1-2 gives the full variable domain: DGGITQSPKYLFRKEGQNVTLSCEQNLNHDAMYWYRQDPGQGLRLIYYSQIVNDFQKGDIAEGYSVSREKKESFPLTVTSAQKNPTAFYLCASQTTDMLNYGYTFGSGTRLTVV.

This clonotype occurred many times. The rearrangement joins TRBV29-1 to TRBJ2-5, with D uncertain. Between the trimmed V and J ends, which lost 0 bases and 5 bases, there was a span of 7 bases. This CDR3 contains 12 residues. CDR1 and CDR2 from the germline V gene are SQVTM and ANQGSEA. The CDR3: CSVEEGEETQYF. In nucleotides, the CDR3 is TGCAGCGTTGAAGAGGGTGAGGAGACCCAGTACTTC.

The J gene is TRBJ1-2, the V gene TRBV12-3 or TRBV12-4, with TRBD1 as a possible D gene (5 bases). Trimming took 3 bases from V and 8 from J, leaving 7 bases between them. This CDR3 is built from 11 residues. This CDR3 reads CASSFGGGYTF. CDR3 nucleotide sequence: TGTGCCAGCAGTTTTGGGGGAGGCTACACCTTC.

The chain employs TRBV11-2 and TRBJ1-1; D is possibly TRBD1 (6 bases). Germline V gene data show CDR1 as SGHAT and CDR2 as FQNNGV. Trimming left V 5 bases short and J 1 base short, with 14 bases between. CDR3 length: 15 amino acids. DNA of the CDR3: TGTGCCAGCAGCGACCTTCCGGACAGGAACACTGAAGCTTTCTTT. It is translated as CASSDLPDRNTEAFF.

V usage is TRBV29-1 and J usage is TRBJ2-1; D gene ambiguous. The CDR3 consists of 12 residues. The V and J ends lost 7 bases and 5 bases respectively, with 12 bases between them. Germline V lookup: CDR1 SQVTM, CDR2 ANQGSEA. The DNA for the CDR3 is TGCAGCGCTTTTGACCGAAACAATGAGCAGTTCTTC. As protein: CSAFDRNNEQFF.

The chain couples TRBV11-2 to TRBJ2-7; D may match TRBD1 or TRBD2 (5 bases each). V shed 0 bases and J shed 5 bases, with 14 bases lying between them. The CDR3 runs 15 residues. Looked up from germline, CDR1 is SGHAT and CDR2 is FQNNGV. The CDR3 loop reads CASSLDRLRDHEQYF. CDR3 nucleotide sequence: TGTGCCAGCAGCTTAGACCGCCTCCGGGACCACGAGCAGTACTTC.

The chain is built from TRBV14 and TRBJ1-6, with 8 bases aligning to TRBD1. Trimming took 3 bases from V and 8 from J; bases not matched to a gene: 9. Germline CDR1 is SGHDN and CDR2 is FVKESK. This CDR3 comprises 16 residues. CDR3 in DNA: TGTGCCAGCAGCCAGACCCCGGACAGGGATGATTCACCCCTCCACTTT. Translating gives CASSQTPDRDDSPLHF.